The next 22 T cell receptor beta chains were all read from a single sample in a study of spatial heterogeneity in lung cancer. From the 5' RACE reads, TCRdb called clonotypes with MiXCR, one entry per CDR3 protein. Of 9,500 to 12,000 distinct CDR3 sequences listed, around 6% were seen once; the top ten hold roughly 28%. The time point here: sample taken at primary tumor resection. The sample in question was PBMCs, obtained at surgery. The receptor source for this set is a male donor with early-stage non-small cell lung cancer.

This clonotype was counted between two and nine times. The chain links TRBV20-1 to TRBJ2-1, with no clear D. Germline values: CDR1 DFQATT, CDR2 SNEGSKA (reference sequence). The CDR3 covers 15 residues. The germline V and J ends were trimmed by 0 bases and 0 bases, with 9 bases remaining between them. CDR3 loop: CSAREYSSSYNEQFF. The CDR3, as DNA: TGCAGTGCTAGAGAATACAGTAGCTCCTACAATGAGCAGTTCTTC.

This clonotype was seen only a few times. This chain uses TRBV7-3 with TRBJ2-1, with D tentatively TRBD2 (5 bases). From germline, CDR1 is SGHTA and CDR2 FQGTGA. The length of the CDR3 is 13 residues. V was cut by 3 bases and J by 10 bases, with 13 bases left in between. CDR3 DNA sequence: TGTGCCAGCAGCTTCTCTAGCACGGGGGAGCAGTTCTTC. This translates into CASSFSSTGEQFF.

This clonotype appeared many times. J is TRBJ1-6 and V is TRBV9; D remains ambiguous. Trimming shortened V by 0 bases and J by 9 bases, and 4 bases separated the two germline ends. Germline CDR1 reads SGDLS; CDR2 reads YYNGEE. The CDR3 extends over 12 amino acids. The CDR3: CASSVEGSPLHF. DNA for the CDR3: TGTGCCAGCAGCGTAGAGGGTTCACCCCTCCACTTT. Variable domain in full (rest from reference TRBV9 and TRBJ1-6): DSGVTQTPKHLITATGQRVTLRCSPRSGDLSVYWYQQSLDQGLQFLIQYYNGEERAKGNILERFSAQQFPDLHSELNLSSLELGDSALYFCASSVEGSPLHFGNGTRLTVT.

This clonotype was found many times. J is TRBJ2-2 and V is TRBV7-3; D is perhaps TRBD1 (6 bases). V was trimmed by 5 bases and J by 2 bases, leaving 12 bases between them. This CDR3 has 15 residues. CDR1 and CDR2 from the germline V gene are SGHTA and FQGTGA. CDR3 nucleotides: TGTGCCAGCAGCCTCGGACAGTCCAACACCGGGGAGCTGTTTTTT. Encoded protein: CASSLGQSNTGELFF.

By share of the sample, this clonotype is medium-sized. The V call is TRBV28, the J call TRBJ2-7; TRBD2 aligns across 10 bases. The CDR3 runs to 15 residues. Per the germline V gene, CDR1 is MDHEN and CDR2 is SYDVKM. Unmatched junction bases numbered 7, after V lost 5 bases and J lost 3 bases. CDR3 loop: CASSSAAGGRYEQYF. The DNA of the CDR3 is TGTGCCAGCAGTAGTGCAGCGGGAGGGCGCTACGAGCAGTACTTC.

J is TRBJ2-1 and V is TRBV7-9; 10 nucleotides line up with TRBD2. The CDR3 loop spans 15 amino acids. J gave up 8 bases and V 5 bases, and 9 bases lay outside the gene matches. Per the germline V gene, CDR1 is SEHNR and CDR2 is FQNEAQ (reference sequence). DNA for the CDR3: TGTGCCAGCAGCACCCTAGCGGGAGTTATCGATGAGCAGTTCTTC. It translates to CASSTLAGVIDEQFF. Combining the CDR3 with reference TRBV7-9 and TRBJ2-1 gives the whole variable domain DTGVSQNPRHKITKRGQNVTFRCDPISEHNRLYWYRQTLGQGPEFLTYFQNEAQLEKSRLLSDRFSAERPKGSFSTLEIQRTEQGDSAMYLCASSTLAGVIDEQFFGPGTRLTVL.

This clonotype was picked up many times. This sequence joins TRBV5-4 and TRBJ1-4, with D possibly TRBD1 on 6 matching bases. CDR1 SGHNT and CDR2 YYREEE come from the germline V gene (reference sequence). With 0 bases removed from V and 4 bases from J, the gap between germline ends came to 7 bases. The CDR3 totals 14 residues. The CDR3 region is CASSLGGGNEKLFF. Written as DNA, the CDR3 is TGTGCCAGCAGCTTGGGAGGGGGTAATGAAAAACTGTTTTTT. The full variable domain, its missing parts supplied by reference TRBV5-4 and TRBJ1-4, is ETGVTQSPTHLIKTRGQQVTLRCSSQSGHNTVSWYQQALGQGPQFIFQYYREEENGRGNFPPRFSGLQFPNYSSELNVNALELDDSALYLCASSLGGGNEKLFFGSGTQLSVL.

This clonotype was picked up a small number of times. CDR3 in DNA: TGTGCCAGCAGCCCTAGTGAGGGCCAGCCCCAGCATTTT. Encoded protein: CASSPSEGQPQHF. V and J are TRBV7-9 and TRBJ1-5; D gene unclear. Trimming shortened V by 5 bases and J by 7 bases, and 12 bases separated the two germline ends. The CDR3 has 13 amino acids. Germline assignment: CDR1 SEHNR and CDR2 FQNEAQ (reference sequence).

This clonotype has a count of ten or more. V usage is TRBV11-2 and J usage is TRBJ2-2; TRBD2 might be the D (6 bases). The V end lost 3 bases, the J end lost 3 bases, and 8 bases lay between the germline ends. Germline CDR1 reads SGHAT; CDR2 reads FQNNGV. The CDR3 is 14 residues long. CDR3 bases: TGTGCCAGCAGCTTTAGGAGGGACACCGGGGAGCTGTTTTTT. Translating it yields CASSFRRDTGELFF.

The table lists this clonotype with a few counts. The rearrangement joins TRBV18 to TRBJ1-2; D gene unclear. V shed 3 bases and J shed 8 bases, with 13 bases lying between them. This CDR3 spans 13 amino acids. Germline values: CDR1 KGHSH, CDR2 LQKENI. As DNA, the CDR3 is TGTGCCAGCTCACCTGAAGGGTCCCACGGCTACACCTTC. It translates to CASSPEGSHGYTF.

By sample fraction, this clonotype is medium-sized (0.01 to 0.1%). J is TRBJ2-5 and V is TRBV28; D is unclear. The CDR3 totals 13 residues. The germline CDR1 and CDR2 sequences are MDHEN and SYDVKM. Trimming cost V 6 bases and J 5 bases, with 13 bases left between them. CDR3 amino acids: CASSRAAIETQYF. The CDR3 coding sequence is TGTGCCAGCAGCCGGGCTGCTATTGAGACCCAGTACTTC.

This clonotype is judged medium-sized. This chain joins TRBV20-1 and TRBJ1-2, with D maybe TRBD1 (5 bases). Trimming pared 0 bases from V and 3 bases from J, leaving 11 bases between. CDR3 length: 14 residues. Germline CDR1 and CDR2: DFQATT and SNEGSKA (reference sequence). The CDR3 protein is CSARDQDNYYGYTF. Here the CDR3 DNA reads TGCAGTGCTAGAGATCAGGACAATTACTATGGCTACACCTTC.

CDR3 protein: CASSPNPVGNEQFF. The CDR3 nucleotides read TGTGCCAGCAGCCCCAACCCCGTAGGGAATGAGCAGTTCTTC. The chain uses TRBV7-2 and TRBJ2-1; D unresolved. Trimming left V 5 bases short and J 7 bases short, with 15 bases between. Germline lookup yields CDR1 SGHTA and CDR2 FQGNSA. This CDR3 is built from 14 residues.

There are many counts of this clonotype. This chain links TRBV6-2 or TRBV6-3 with TRBJ2-3, with 7 bases identical to TRBD1. V lost 5 bases, J lost 5 bases, and 7 bases stayed unmatched. Germline CDR1 and CDR2: MNHEY and SVGEGT. This CDR3 has 14 residues. The CDR3 protein is CASSLQGEGDTQYF. The CDR3 nucleotides are TGTGCCAGCAGTCTCCAGGGGGAAGGAGATACGCAGTATTTT.

In regard to this clonotype: The junction shows a germline mismatch at one end, possibly a read error. V is TRBV28 and J is TRBJ2-5; D may be TRBD1 or TRBD2 (5 bases each). The CDR3 totals 11 residues. Germline V lookup: CDR1 MDHEN, CDR2 SYDVKM. The CDR3 region has the DNA TGTGCCAGCAGTGGACCGGGACCCCTCGACTTC. This translates into CASSGPGPLDF.

The sample holds a few counts of this clonotype. V and J are TRBV20-1 and TRBJ2-6; TRBD1 agrees at 7 bases. The V gene end was trimmed by 0 bases and the J gene end by 0 bases; junction bases not matched to a gene: 2. Germline CDR1 reads DFQATT; CDR2 reads SNEGSKA (reference sequence). This CDR3 contains 16 residues. The CDR3 here is CSARDGDSSGANVLTF. The DNA of the CDR3 is TGCAGTGCTAGAGATGGGGACAGCTCTGGGGCCAACGTCCTGACTTTC.

The sample holds many counts of this clonotype. The J gene is TRBJ2-5, the V gene TRBV6-2 or TRBV6-3, with D unclear. Germline V gives CDR1 MNHEY, CDR2 SVGEGT. This CDR3 is 14 amino acids long. Trimming removed 5 bases at V and 0 bases at J, with 10 bases between. CDR3 protein: CASSLPSNQETQYF. The DNA for the CDR3 is TGTGCCAGCAGTCTCCCCAGTAACCAAGAGACCCAGTACTTC.

The chain couples TRBV7-9 to TRBJ2-3; a possible D gene is TRBD1 (5 bases). Germline-derived CDR1 and CDR2 are SEHNR and FQNEAQ (reference sequence). This CDR3 region has 12 residues. Trimming left V 1 base short and J 7 bases short, with 6 bases between. CDR3 loop: CASSLDRYTQYF. The CDR3 nucleotides are TGTGCCAGCAGCTTAGACAGGTATACGCAGTATTTT. The full variable domain, its missing parts supplied by reference TRBV7-9 and TRBJ2-3, is DTGVSQNPRHKITKRGQNVTFRCDPISEHNRLYWYRQTLGQGPEFLTYFQNEAQLEKSRLLSDRFSAERPKGSFSTLEIQRTEQGDSAMYLCASSLDRYTQYFGPGTRLTVL.

This clonotype occurred many times. The gene calls are TRBV12-3 or TRBV12-4 and TRBJ2-3; possible D gene TRBD2, 7 bases. The ends were cut back, 6 bases at V and 3 bases at J, with 16 bases in the middle. The CDR3 runs to 15 residues. CDR3 in amino acids: CASRWGGSTTDTQYF. The CDR3 DNA is TGTGCCAGCAGGTGGGGGGGCTCGACGACAGATACGCAGTATTTT.

This clonotype was seen many times. The chain employs TRBV7-9 and TRBJ2-7, with D perhaps TRBD2 (5 bases). With 4 bases removed from V and 4 bases from J, the gap between germline ends came to 11 bases. The germline gives CDR1 SEHNR, CDR2 FQNEAQ (reference sequence). The CDR3 spans 13 residues. The CDR3 region is CASSSGLNYEQYF. The CDR3 DNA is TGTGCCAGCAGCTCCGGACTCAATTACGAGCAGTACTTC.

This clonotype was counted only a few times. The chain employs TRBV27 and TRBJ2-7, with 7 bases lining up with TRBD2. The length of the CDR3 is 19 residues. The J segment lost 3 bases and the V segment lost 0 bases, leaving 17 bases of the junction unmatched. Germline lookup yields CDR1 MNHEY and CDR2 SMNVEV (reference sequence). The CDR3, as DNA: TGTGCCAGCAGTTTATCGCTACAAATAGGGGACTATTGGTTCTACGAGCAGTACTTC. Protein sequence: CASSLSLQIGDYWFYEQYF.

This clonotype was seen at least ten times. The V gene is TRBV5-1, the J gene TRBJ2-7, with 10 bases fitting TRBD2. Germline trimming cut 0 bases from V and 0 bases from J; bases unmatched to any gene: 6. Germline V gene data show CDR1 as SGHRS and CDR2 as YFSETQ. This CDR3 region has 17 residues. The CDR3, as DNA: TGCGCCAGCAGCTTGGTCCCGGGACTAGCGTCCTCCTACGAGCAGTACTTC. This codes for CASSLVPGLASSYEQYF.